Shown below are 32 T cell receptor beta chains from a single sample sequenced in a study of T cells in Graves' hyperthyroidism and ophthalmopathy. Amplification targeted TCR beta CDR3 regions from RNA transcripts. RT-PCR in the first round (using the HTBI primer set) targeted the TCR CDR3. MiXCR, run by TCRdb on the multiplex PCR reads, gives a single entry per CDR3 protein. The table has some 270,000 distinct CDR3 sequences, approximately 13% seen once. Material: blood. The receptors stem from a woman in her thirties or forties with Graves' hyperthyroidism.

This clonotype was counted many times. The genes are TRBV2 and TRBJ2-5; TRBD2 matches at 7 bases. Germline CDR1 reads SNHLY; CDR2 reads FYNNEI. Trimming cost V 7 bases and J 2 bases; bases outside gene matches: 7. This CDR3 is 14 amino acids long. The CDR3 DNA is TGTGCCAGCAAACCGGGGGAGGGTCAAGAGACCCAGTACTTC. Translation: CASKPGEGQETQYF.

This clonotype turned up a few times. The rearrangement joins TRBV19 to TRBJ2-4, with 7 bases that match TRBD2. Germline loops: CDR1 LNHDA, CDR2 SQIVND (reference sequence). Trimming removed 7 bases from V and 5 bases from J; junction bases left unmatched: 5. This CDR3 contains 13 residues. The CDR3 DNA reads as TGTGCCAGTAACTGGGGGAGGGAAAACATTCAGTACTTC. Protein sequence: CASNWGRENIQYF.

Ten or more counts support this clonotype. This chain joins TRBV5-1 and TRBJ2-7; D is possibly TRBD1 (6 bases). The CDR3 covers 13 residues. CDR1 is SGHRS and CDR2 is YFSETQ in the germline V gene. V lost 0 bases and J lost 5, with 9 bases in between. The CDR3 sequence: CASSLDRVNEQYF. CDR3 nucleotides: TGCGCCAGCAGCTTGGACAGGGTCAACGAGCAGTACTTC.

The chain is built from TRBV2 and TRBJ2-1; TRBD2 aligns across 11 bases. Germline loops: CDR1 SNHLY, CDR2 FYNNEI. The CDR3 runs to 14 residues. After removal of 7 bases from V and 5 bases from J, the junction contained 4 bases not matched to a gene. The DNA of the CDR3 is TGTGCCAGCATAGGACTAGCGGGCCACAATGAGCAGTTCTTC. Protein product: CASIGLAGHNEQFF.

In its sample, this clonotype was seen a few times. V is TRBV9 and J is TRBJ2-3; maybe TRBD2 (5 bases). The germline CDR1 and CDR2 sequences are SGDLS and YYNGEE. The CDR3 has 13 residues. Trimming cost V 0 bases and J 3 bases, with 5 bases left between them. As DNA, the CDR3 is TGTGCCAGCAGCGTAGGGAGGACAGATACGCAGTATTTT. This translates into CASSVGRTDTQYF. Looking up the rest from reference TRBV9 and TRBJ2-3 gives the full variable domain: DSGVTQTPKHLITATGQRVTLRCSPRSGDLSVYWYQQSLDQGLQFLIQYYNGEERAKGNILERFSAQQFPDLHSELNLSSLELGDSALYFCASSVGRTDTQYFGPGTRLTVL.

This clonotype was detected ten times or more. The chain combines TRBV28 with TRBJ2-6; 7 nucleotides match TRBD1. The V segment lost 6 bases and the J segment 0 bases; nucleotides outside the gene matches: 2. The CDR3 loop spans 15 amino acids. CDR1 and CDR2 from the germline V gene are MDHEN and SYDVKM. The CDR3 DNA reads as TGTGCCAGCAGCCGACAGGGCTCTGGGGCCAACGTCCTGACTTTC. It specifies CASSRQGSGANVLTF.

This clonotype was counted between two and nine times. The chain combines TRBV5-1 with TRBJ2-2; 8 bases line up with TRBD1. CDR3 length equals 17 residues. Trimming at V came to 4 bases and at J to 0 bases, leaving 8 bases not matched to a gene. The V gene's germline CDR1 is SGHRS and CDR2 YFSETQ. The CDR3 protein is CASSLGTGSANTGELFF. In DNA form, the CDR3 reads TGCGCCAGCAGCCTGGGGACAGGCAGCGCGAACACCGGGGAGCTGTTTTTT. Variable domain in full (rest from reference TRBV5-1 and TRBJ2-2): KAGVTQTPRYLIKTRGQQVTLSCSPISGHRSVSWYQQTPGQGLQFLFEYFSETQRNKGNFPGRFSGRQFSNSRSEMNVSTLELGDSALYLCASSLGTGSANTGELFFGEGSRLTVL.

CDR3: CASSLQLAAHRGADTQYF. As DNA, the CDR3 is TGTGCCAGCAGCCTACAACTAGCGGCCCACCGAGGAGCAGATACGCAGTATTTT. V gene TRBV4-2 combines with J gene TRBJ2-3, with 8 bases fitting TRBD2. The CDR3 length is 18 residues. V lost 4 bases, J lost 4 bases, and 16 bases stayed unmatched. Per the germline V gene, CDR1 is LGHNA and CDR2 is YNFKEQ.

This clonotype was counted at least ten times. This chain links TRBV10-3 with TRBJ2-7, with 11 bases fitting TRBD2. This CDR3 has 14 residues. Germline CDR1 reads ENHRY; CDR2 reads SYGVKD. The trim removed 2 bases at V and 4 bases at J, leaving 1 base unmatched. CDR3 in DNA: TGTGCCATCAGTGAGACTAGCGGGAGTTACGAGCAGTACTTC. The encoded protein is CAISETSGSYEQYF.

This clonotype has at least ten counts. The chain uses TRBV20-1 and TRBJ2-2; 14 bases align to TRBD2. V dropped 2 bases and J dropped 1; count of bases not matched to a gene: 6. Germline CDR1 DFQATT, CDR2 SNEGSKA (reference sequence). The CDR3 sequence is 18 residues long. The CDR3 bases are TGCAGTGCTAGATATGGACTAGCGGGAGGACGGAACACCGGGGAGCTGTTTTTT. Residues: CSARYGLAGGRNTGELFF.

This rearrangement joins TRBV6-5 to TRBJ2-1; a weak D match, TRBD1 (5 bases). The CDR3 totals 12 residues. Trimming removed 4 bases at V and 9 bases at J, with 10 bases between. CDR1 and CDR2 (germline): MNHEY, SVGAGI. The CDR3 DNA sequence: TGTGCCAGCAGTTCCGACAGTATTGAGCAGTTCTTC. It translates to CASSSDSIEQFF.

This clonotype was observed a few times. The chain joins TRBV15 to TRBJ2-3, with 9 bases matching TRBD1. Germline V CDR1 and CDR2: LNHNV, YYDKDF (reference sequence). V shed 0 bases, J shed 5 bases, and the junction held 6 bases outside the gene matches. The CDR3 spans 16 residues. Here the CDR3 reads CATSRDGQGRGDTQYF. The CDR3 region has the DNA TGTGCCACCAGCAGAGATGGACAGGGGCGTGGAGATACGCAGTATTTT.

This clonotype was seen ten or more times. The chain uses TRBV6-6 and TRBJ1-6; TRBD1 matches 8 bases. Germline trimming cut 0 bases from V and 7 bases from J; bases unmatched to any gene: 2. The CDR3 has 15 residues. Germline V gene lookup returns CDR1 MNHNY and CDR2 SVGAGI (reference sequence). The CDR3 DNA follows: TGTGCCAGCAGTTACTCGCAGGGGGCCAATTCACCCCTCCACTTT. Amino acids: CASSYSQGANSPLHF.

This clonotype was counted at least ten times. CDR3 residues: CASSSTASSGNTIYF. The CDR3 DNA reads as TGTGCCAGCAGTTCTACAGCGAGCTCTGGAAACACCATATATTTT. The rearrangement joins TRBV7-8 to TRBJ1-3; D ambiguous. Per the germline V gene, CDR1 is SGHVS and CDR2 is FQNEAQ. The ends were cut back, 6 bases at V and 0 bases at J, with 12 bases in the middle. The CDR3 is made up of 15 amino acids.

In its sample, this clonotype was seen many times. V gene TRBV11-2 combines with J gene TRBJ1-4; D is perhaps TRBD1 (5 bases). Germline assignment: CDR1 SGHAT and CDR2 FQNNGV. The CDR3 consists of 17 residues. Trimming took off 5 bases at V and 4 bases at J, with 20 bases between the two ends. The CDR3 DNA sequence: TGTGCCAGCAGCCTAGGGGAATCTAGCGGGTATAATGAAAAACTGTTTTTT. Protein product: CASSLGESSGYNEKLFF.

This clonotype was detected many times. The chain joins TRBV12-3 or TRBV12-4 to TRBJ1-1; no clear D. The CDR3 consists of 15 residues. V was cut by 7 bases and J by 1 base, with 16 bases left in between. The DNA for the CDR3 is TGTGCCAGCAAAACTTTCGGACCGAAGAACACTGAAGCTTTCTTT. Translating it yields CASKTFGPKNTEAFF.

This clonotype was found a few times. The CDR3 ends on some other residue instead of the conserved phenylalanine or tryptophan, so this is likely a read error. The chain recombines TRBV27 with TRBJ1-2, with TRBD1 identical over 9 bases. There are 15 residues in the CDR3. CDR1 and CDR2 (germline): MNHEY, SMNVEV (reference sequence). V lost 0 bases, J lost 7 bases, and 6 bases stayed unmatched. The CDR3 spells CASSLSGTGPGGYTL. The CDR3 coding sequence is TGTGCCAGCAGTTTATCAGGGACAGGGCCTGGTGGCTACACCCTC.

This clonotype was recorded many times. CDR3 sequence: CASWSAGYANTGELFF. In DNA form, the CDR3 reads TGTGCCAGCTGGTCAGCGGGATACGCGAACACCGGGGAGCTGTTTTTT. The rearrangement joins TRBV27 to TRBJ2-2, with TRBD2 matching over 7 bases. There are 16 residues in the CDR3. The germline V gene has CDR1 MNHEY and CDR2 SMNVEV (reference sequence). V lost 8 bases to trimming and J lost 0 bases; unmatched junction nucleotides: 9.

In its sample, this clonotype was seen many times. This chain uses TRBV7-9 with TRBJ2-5, with TRBD1 as a possible D gene (5 bases). The germline CDR1 and CDR2 sequences are SEHNR and FQNEAQ (reference sequence). V lost 3 bases and J lost 5, with 16 bases in between. The CDR3 contains 15 residues. The CDR3 loop is CASSLTAGIGETQYF. The CDR3 region has the DNA TGTGCCAGCAGCTTGACAGCTGGAATAGGGGAGACCCAGTACTTC.

The table lists this clonotype with many counts. V is TRBV2 and J is TRBJ1-1; TRBD1 matches at 11 bases. This CDR3 comprises 15 residues. Germline V gene lookup returns CDR1 SNHLY and CDR2 FYNNEI. Trimming at V came to 4 bases and at J to 5 bases, leaving 6 bases not matched to a gene. The CDR3 DNA follows: TGTGCCAGCAGTGGTGGACAGGGGGCGAGGACTGAAGCTTTCTTT. It yields the protein CASSGGQGARTEAFF.

Ten or more counts support this clonotype. The V gene is TRBV13, the J gene TRBJ1-1, with a weak D call TRBD1 (5 bases). Trimming cost V 5 bases and J 5 bases, with 12 bases left between them. This CDR3 has 13 residues. CDR1 and CDR2 from the germline V gene are PRHDT and FYEKMQ (reference sequence). In nucleotides, the CDR3 is TGTGCCAGCAGCCCGGAAGGGGCGACTGAAGCTTTCTTT. This encodes CASSPEGATEAFF.

This chain connects TRBV5-1 to TRBJ2-1, with D unresolved. Germline V gene lookup returns CDR1 SGHRS and CDR2 YFSETQ. The germline V and J ends were trimmed by 4 bases and 0 bases, with 11 bases remaining between them. The CDR3 is made up of 15 amino acids. CDR3 sequence: CASSIGRSSYNEQFF. CDR3 bases: TGCGCCAGCAGCATTGGACGCAGCTCCTACAATGAGCAGTTCTTC.

The V gene is TRBV14, the J gene TRBJ1-6, with TRBD1 as a possible D gene (5 bases). V lost 1 base to trimming and J lost 11 bases, with 6 bases between them. The CDR3 contains 12 residues. CDR1 is SGHDN, CDR2 FVKESK, per germline. The CDR3 here is CASSQGGTPLHF. For the CDR3, the DNA is TGTGCCAGCAGCCAAGGGGGGACACCCCTCCACTTT.

This clonotype was counted ten times or more. The V and J genes are TRBV7-9 and TRBJ2-1, with 9 bases lining up with TRBD2. V gave up 5 bases and J gave up 6 bases; unmatched junction bases: 8. This CDR3 is 15 amino acids long. CDR1 and CDR2 (germline): SEHNR, FQNEAQ (reference sequence). The CDR3 protein is CASSLGTSRVNEQFF. In nucleotides, the CDR3 is TGTGCCAGCAGCCTCGGGACTAGCAGGGTCAATGAGCAGTTCTTC.

In its sample, this clonotype was seen many times. The chain carries TRBV19 and TRBJ2-5; 12 bases are shared with TRBD1. The CDR3 consists of 15 residues. Losses at the gene ends were 5 bases for V and 5 bases for J; bases not matched to a gene: 6. Per the germline V gene, CDR1 is LNHDA and CDR2 is SQIVND (reference sequence). CDR3 protein: CASSVGQGAAETQYF. CDR3 nucleotides: TGTGCCAGTAGTGTGGGACAGGGGGCGGCGGAGACCCAGTACTTC.

This clonotype was seen a few times. The gene calls are TRBV11-2 and TRBJ2-3; no clear D. Germline V gene data show CDR1 as SGHAT and CDR2 as FQNNGV. The CDR3 contains 12 residues. Trimming stripped 3 bases from V and 4 bases from J, with 5 bases between. As DNA, the CDR3 is TGTGCCAGCAGCTTGTATGCAGATACGCAGTATTTT. This codes for CASSLYADTQYF.

The chain has TRBV6-1 and TRBJ2-2; 7 bases map to TRBD1. The CDR3 is made up of 15 amino acids. The germline V gene encodes CDR1 MNHNS and CDR2 SASEGT. The trim removed 6 bases at V and 3 bases at J, leaving 7 bases unmatched. CDR3 loop: CASRPGQAHTGELFF. Written as DNA, the CDR3 is TGTGCCAGCAGACCTGGACAGGCCCACACCGGGGAGCTGTTTTTT.

This clonotype was seen repeatedly, ten times or more. The rearrangement links TRBV11-2 to TRBJ2-7; D may be TRBD2 (5 bases). This CDR3 is built from 14 residues. V lost 5 bases and J lost 1, with 12 bases in between. Per germline, CDR1 SGHAT and CDR2 FQNNGV. This CDR3 reads CASSPAGLSYEQYF. The CDR3 nucleotides are TGTGCCAGCAGCCCCGCCGGACTTTCCTACGAGCAGTACTTC.

This clonotype was picked up many times. The V call is TRBV20-1, the J call TRBJ2-5; 11 nucleotides match TRBD2. Germline V gene data show CDR1 as DFQATT and CDR2 as SNEGSKA (reference sequence). This CDR3 contains 14 residues. V dropped 3 bases and J dropped 5; count of bases not matched to a gene: 5. The CDR3 DNA is TGCAGTGCTAGGAGTCTAGCGGGAGGCGAGACCCAGTACTTC. Its protein product is CSARSLAGGETQYF.

This clonotype came up many times. This chain uses TRBV3-1 with TRBJ2-1; D is perhaps TRBD2 (6 bases). This CDR3 is built from 15 residues. The V end lost 2 bases, the J end lost 5 bases, and 13 bases lay between the germline ends. Per the germline V gene, CDR1 is LGHDT and CDR2 is YNNKEL (reference sequence). CDR3: CASSQLGSGHNEQFF. The CDR3 DNA reads TGTGCCAGCAGCCAACTCGGGAGTGGACACAATGAGCAGTTCTTC.

This clonotype occurred many times. The rearrangement uses TRBV20-1 and TRBJ2-7, with D perhaps matching TRBD2 (6 bases). V lost 5 bases and J lost 5, with 22 bases in between. This CDR3 is built from 15 residues. Germline-derived CDR1 and CDR2 are DFQATT and SNEGSKA (reference sequence). In DNA, the CDR3 is TGCAGTGCTCCCCAATTCGACGGGGGATCGGACGAGCAGTACTTC. Its protein is CSAPQFDGGSDEQYF.

This clonotype has a count of ten or more. This chain connects TRBV14 to TRBJ1-2; D remains unclear. This CDR3 is built from 14 residues. CDR1 and CDR2 (germline): SGHDN, FVKESK. V was trimmed by 0 bases and J by 8 bases, leaving 13 bases between them. This CDR3 reads CASSQDQRPWGYTF. In DNA form, the CDR3 reads TGTGCCAGCAGCCAAGATCAACGGCCCTGGGGCTACACCTTC.